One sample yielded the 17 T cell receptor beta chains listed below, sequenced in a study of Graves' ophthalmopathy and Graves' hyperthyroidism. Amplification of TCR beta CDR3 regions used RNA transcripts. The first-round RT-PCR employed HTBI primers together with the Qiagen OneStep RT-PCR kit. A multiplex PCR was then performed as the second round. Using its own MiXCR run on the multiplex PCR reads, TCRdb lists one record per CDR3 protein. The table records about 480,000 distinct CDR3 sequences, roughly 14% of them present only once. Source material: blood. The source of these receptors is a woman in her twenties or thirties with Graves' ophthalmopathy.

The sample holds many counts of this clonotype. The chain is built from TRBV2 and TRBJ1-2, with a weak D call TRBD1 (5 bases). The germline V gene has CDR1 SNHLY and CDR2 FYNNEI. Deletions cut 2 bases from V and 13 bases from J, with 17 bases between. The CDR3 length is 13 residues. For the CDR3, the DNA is TGTGCCAGCAGTGAAAAAACAGGTCTCTTGGGCACCTTC. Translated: CASSEKTGLLGTF.

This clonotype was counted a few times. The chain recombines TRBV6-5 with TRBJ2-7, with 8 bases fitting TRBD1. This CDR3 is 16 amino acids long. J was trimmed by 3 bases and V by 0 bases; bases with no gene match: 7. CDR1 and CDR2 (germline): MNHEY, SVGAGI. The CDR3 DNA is TGTGCCAGCAGTTACTCGAACCCCGGACAGGGCTACGAGCAGTACTTC. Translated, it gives CASSYSNPGQGYEQYF.

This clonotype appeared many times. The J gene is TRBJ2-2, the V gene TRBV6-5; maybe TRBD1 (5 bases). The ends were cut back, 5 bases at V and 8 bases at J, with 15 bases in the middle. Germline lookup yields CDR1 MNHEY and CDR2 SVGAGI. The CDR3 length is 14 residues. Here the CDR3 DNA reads TGTGCCAGCAGTATTGCAGGGAAAGTGGGGGAGCTGTTTTTT. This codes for CASSIAGKVGELFF.

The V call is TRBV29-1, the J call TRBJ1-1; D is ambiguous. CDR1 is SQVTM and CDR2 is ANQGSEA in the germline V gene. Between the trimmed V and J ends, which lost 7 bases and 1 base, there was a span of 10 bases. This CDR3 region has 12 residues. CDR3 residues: CSGILGNTEAFF. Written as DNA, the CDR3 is TGCAGCGGCATTTTGGGGAACACTGAAGCTTTCTTT.

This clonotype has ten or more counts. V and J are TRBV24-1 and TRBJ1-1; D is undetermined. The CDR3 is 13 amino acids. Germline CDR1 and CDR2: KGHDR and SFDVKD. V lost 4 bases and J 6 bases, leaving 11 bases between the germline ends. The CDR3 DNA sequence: TGTGCCACCAGTGACACGGCGGGTCCTGAAGCTTTCTTT. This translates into CATSDTAGPEAFF.

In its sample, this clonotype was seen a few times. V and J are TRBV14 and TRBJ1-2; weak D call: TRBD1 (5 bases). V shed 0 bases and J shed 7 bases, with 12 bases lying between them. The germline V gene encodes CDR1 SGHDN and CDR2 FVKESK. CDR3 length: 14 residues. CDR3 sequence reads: CASSQDWGSVGYTF. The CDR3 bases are TGTGCCAGCAGCCAAGATTGGGGGAGCGTTGGCTACACCTTC.

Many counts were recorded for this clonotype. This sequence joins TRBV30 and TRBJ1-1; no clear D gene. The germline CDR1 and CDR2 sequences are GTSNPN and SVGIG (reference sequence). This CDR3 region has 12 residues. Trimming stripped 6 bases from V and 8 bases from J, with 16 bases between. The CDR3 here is CACVSGVSEAFF. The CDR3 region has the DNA TGTGCCTGTGTGTCCGGGGTCAGCGAAGCTTTCTTT.

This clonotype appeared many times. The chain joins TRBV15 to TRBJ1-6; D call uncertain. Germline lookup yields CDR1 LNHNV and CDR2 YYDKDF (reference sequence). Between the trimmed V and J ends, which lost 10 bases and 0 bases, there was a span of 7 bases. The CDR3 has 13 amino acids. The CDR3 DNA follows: TGTGCCATACAAAGCTCCTATAATTCACCCCTCCACTTT. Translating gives CAIQSSYNSPLHF.

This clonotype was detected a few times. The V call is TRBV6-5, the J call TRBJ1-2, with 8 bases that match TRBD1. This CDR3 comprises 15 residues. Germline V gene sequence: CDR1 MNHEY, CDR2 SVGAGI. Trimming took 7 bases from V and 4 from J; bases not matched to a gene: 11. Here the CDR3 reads CASIMSQGGLYGYTF. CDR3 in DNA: TGTGCCAGCATTATGTCACAGGGGGGCCTCTATGGCTACACCTTC.

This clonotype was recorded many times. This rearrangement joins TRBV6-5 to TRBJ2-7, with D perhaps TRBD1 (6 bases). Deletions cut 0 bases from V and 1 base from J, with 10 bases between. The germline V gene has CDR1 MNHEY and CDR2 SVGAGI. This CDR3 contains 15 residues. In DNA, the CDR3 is TGTGCCAGCAGTTACTCGGTGGGACAATCCTACGAGCAGTACTTC. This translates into CASSYSVGQSYEQYF.

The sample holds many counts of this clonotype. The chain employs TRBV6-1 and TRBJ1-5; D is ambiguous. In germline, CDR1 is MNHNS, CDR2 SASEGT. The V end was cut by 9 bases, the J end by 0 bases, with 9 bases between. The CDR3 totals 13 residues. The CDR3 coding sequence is TGTGCCAGTAGGTCCTATAGCAATCAGCCCCAGCATTTT. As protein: CASRSYSNQPQHF.

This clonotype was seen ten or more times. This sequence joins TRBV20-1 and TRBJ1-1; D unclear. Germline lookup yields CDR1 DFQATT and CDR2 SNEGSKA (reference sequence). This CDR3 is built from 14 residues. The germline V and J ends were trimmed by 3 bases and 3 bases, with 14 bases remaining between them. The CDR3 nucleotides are TGCAGTGCTAGGTCGGTGGGGTCGGACACTGAAGCTTTCTTT. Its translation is CSARSVGSDTEAFF.

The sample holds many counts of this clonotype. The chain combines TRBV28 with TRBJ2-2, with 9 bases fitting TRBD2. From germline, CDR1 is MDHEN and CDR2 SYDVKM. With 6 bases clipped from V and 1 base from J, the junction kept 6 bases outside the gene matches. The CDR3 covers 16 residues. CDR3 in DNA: TGTGCCAGCAGCCCGCGACTAGCGGAGAACACCGGGGAGCTGTTTTTT. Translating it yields CASSPRLAENTGELFF.

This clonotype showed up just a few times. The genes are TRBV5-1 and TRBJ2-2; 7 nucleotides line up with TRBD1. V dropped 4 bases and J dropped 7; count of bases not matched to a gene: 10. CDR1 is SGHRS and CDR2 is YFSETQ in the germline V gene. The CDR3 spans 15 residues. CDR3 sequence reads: CASSLDRERVGELFF. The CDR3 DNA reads TGCGCCAGCAGCCTCGACAGGGAGCGTGTCGGGGAGCTGTTTTTT. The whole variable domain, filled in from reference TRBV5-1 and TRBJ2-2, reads KAGVTQTPRYLIKTRGQQVTLSCSPISGHRSVSWYQQTPGQGLQFLFEYFSETQRNKGNFPGRFSGRQFSNSRSEMNVSTLELGDSALYLCASSLDRERVGELFFGEGSRLTVL.

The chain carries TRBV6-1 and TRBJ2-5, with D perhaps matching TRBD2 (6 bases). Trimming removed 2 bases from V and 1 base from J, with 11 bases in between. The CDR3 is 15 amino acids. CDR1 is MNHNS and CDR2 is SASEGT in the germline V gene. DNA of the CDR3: TGTGCCAGCAGTGAATTTGGGACTCGCCAAGAGACCCAGTACTTC. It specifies CASSEFGTRQETQYF.

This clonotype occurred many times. DNA for the CDR3: TGTGCCTCCTCGACGAATCATTCACCCCTCCACTTT. Residues: CASSTNHSPLHF. V and J are TRBV28 and TRBJ1-6, with D unresolved. Trimming shortened V by 11 bases and J by 8 bases, and 13 bases separated the two germline ends. This CDR3 contains 12 residues. Germline CDR1 reads MDHEN; CDR2 reads SYDVKM.

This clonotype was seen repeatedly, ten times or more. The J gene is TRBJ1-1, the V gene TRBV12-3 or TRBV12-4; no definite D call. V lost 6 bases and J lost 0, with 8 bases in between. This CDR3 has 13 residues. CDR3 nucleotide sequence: TGTGCCAGCAGAGGACGGATGAACACTGAAGCTTTCTTT. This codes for CASRGRMNTEAFF.